This paragraph reports one TCR beta chain. Its antigen is unidentified. Measured with immunoSEQ multiplex PCR; TCRdb has only the in-frame clones, and not every one. Of roughly 120,000 clones listed, around 87% are singletons. This sample is part of a study of T cell responses to AZD1222 COVID-19 vaccine. Turning to the study itself: Second-dose groups at about 4 or about 12 weeks were pooled. Study outcomes and limitations: Of the AZD1222 recipients, only five or six were seropositive at baseline.

CDR1 and CDR2 (germline): SGHRS, YFSETQ. The CDR3 contains 14 residues. The V gene lost 0 bases and the J gene lost 5 bases, with 11 bases spanning the gap. The chain combines TRBV5-1 with TRBJ1-2; a possible D gene is TRBD1 (6 bases). This clonotype originated in an adult in good health. The starting material was peripheral blood, obtained on day 0 of AZD1222 vaccination. Here the CDR3 DNA reads TGCGCCAGCAGCTTGGTCCAGGGGTCATATGGCTACACCTTC. The encoded protein is CASSLVQGSYGYTF. The full variable domain, completed using reference TRBV5-1 and TRBJ1-2, is KAGVTQTPRYLIKTRGQQVTLSCSPISGHRSVSWYQQTPGQGLQFLFEYFSETQRNKGNFPGRFSGRQFSNSRSEMNVSTLELGDSALYLCASSLVQGSYGYTFGSGTRLTVV.